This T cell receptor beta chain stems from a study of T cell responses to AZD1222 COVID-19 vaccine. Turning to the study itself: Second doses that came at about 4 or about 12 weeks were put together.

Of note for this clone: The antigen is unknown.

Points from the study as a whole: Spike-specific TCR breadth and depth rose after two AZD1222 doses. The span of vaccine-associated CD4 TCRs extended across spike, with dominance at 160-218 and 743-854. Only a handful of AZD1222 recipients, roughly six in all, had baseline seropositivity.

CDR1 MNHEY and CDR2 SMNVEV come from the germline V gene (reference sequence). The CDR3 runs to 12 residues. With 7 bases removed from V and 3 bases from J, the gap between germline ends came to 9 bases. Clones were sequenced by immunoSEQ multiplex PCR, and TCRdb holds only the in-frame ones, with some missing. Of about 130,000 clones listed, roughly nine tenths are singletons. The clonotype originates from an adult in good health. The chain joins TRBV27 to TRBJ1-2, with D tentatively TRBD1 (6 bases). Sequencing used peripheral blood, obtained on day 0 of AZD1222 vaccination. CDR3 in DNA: TGTGCCAGCATGGGGGCTGACTATGGCTACACCTTC. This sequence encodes CASMGADYGYTF.